This TCR beta chain was identified during a study of OX40 agonist ivuxolimab in advanced cancers. Study-wide results and limits: There were, on average, more expanded clones in CD8+ T cells than in CD4+. Doses of 0.1 to 3.0 mg/kg were accompanied by clonal expansion of CD4+ and CD8+ blood T cells by week 6. Some patients who did not respond also had low normalized T-cell clonal expansion.

Profiled with immunoSEQ multiplex PCR; TCRdb holds only in-frame clones, not every one. Among around 13,000 clones, roughly 75% were seen once, and the ten largest hold less than 35%. This CDR3 region has 13 residues. With 7 bases removed from V and 4 bases from J, the gap between germline ends came to 16 bases. Germline CDR1 GTSNPN, CDR2 SVGIG (reference sequence). As concerns this clone: Its target is unknown.

Sequencing used CD4+ or CD8+ T cells sorted from blood, obtained in a trial of the OX40 agonist ivuxolimab. This sequence originates from an adult with an advanced solid tumor such as melanoma, head and neck, liver or kidney cancer. The rearrangement links TRBV30 to TRBJ1-2; no clear D. This CDR3 is CALRTLGLYGYTF. In nucleotides, the CDR3 is TGTGCCTTGAGGACCCTAGGACTCTATGGCTACACCTTC. The whole variable domain, filled in from reference TRBV30 and TRBJ1-2, reads SQTIHQWPATLVQPVGSPLSLECTVEGTSNPNLYWYRQAAGRGLQLLFYSVGIGQISSEVPQNLSASRPQDRQFILSSKKLLLSDSGFYLCALRTLGLYGYTFGSGTRLTVV.